The TCR beta chain described here comes from a study of T cell clusters in autoimmune cytopenias. CDR3 length: 11 amino acids. The V gene's germline CDR1 is MDHEN and CDR2 SYDVKM. Each sample's input was 200 to 300 ng genomic DNA, some 38,000 genome equivalents. Multiplex touch-down PCR amplified TRB using TRB-A and TRB-B pools in one tube. TCRdb reprocessed the multiplex PCR reads and keeps a single row for each CDR3 protein, giving no DNA. This repertoire includes over 3,000 distinct CDR3 sequences. The V call is TRBV28, the J call TRBJ1-2; TCRdb picks TRBD1, but there is no DNA to check that call. The TCR was taken from a human donor with an autoimmune cytopenia or autoimmune hepatitis (not recorded which). Specimen: peripheral blood. The CDR3 region is CASSWTGGYTF.